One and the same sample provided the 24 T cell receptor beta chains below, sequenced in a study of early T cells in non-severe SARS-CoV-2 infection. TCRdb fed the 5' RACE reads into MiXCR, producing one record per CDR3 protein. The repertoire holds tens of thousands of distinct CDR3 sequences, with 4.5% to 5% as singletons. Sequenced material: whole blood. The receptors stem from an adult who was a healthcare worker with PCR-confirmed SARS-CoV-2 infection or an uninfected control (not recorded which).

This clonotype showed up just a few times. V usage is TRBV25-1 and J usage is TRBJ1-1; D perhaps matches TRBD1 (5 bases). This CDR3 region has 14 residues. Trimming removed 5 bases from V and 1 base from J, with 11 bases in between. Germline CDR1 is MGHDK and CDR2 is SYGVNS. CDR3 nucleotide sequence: TGTGCCAGCAGTCCGGGACGCACGAACACTGAAGCTTTCTTT. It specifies CASSPGRTNTEAFF. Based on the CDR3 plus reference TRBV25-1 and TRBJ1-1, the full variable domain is EADIYQTPRYLVIGTGKKITLECSQTMGHDKMYWYQQDPGMELHLIHYSYGVNSTEKGDLSSESTVSRIRTEHFPLTLESARPSHTSQYLCASSPGRTNTEAFFGQGTRLTVV.

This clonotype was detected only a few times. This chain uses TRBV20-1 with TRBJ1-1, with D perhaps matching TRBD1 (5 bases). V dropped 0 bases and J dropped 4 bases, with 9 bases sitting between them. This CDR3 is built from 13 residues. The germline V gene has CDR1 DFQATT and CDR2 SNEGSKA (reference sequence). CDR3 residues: CSARDMGPTEAFF. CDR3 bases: TGCAGTGCTAGAGATATGGGACCCACTGAAGCTTTCTTT.

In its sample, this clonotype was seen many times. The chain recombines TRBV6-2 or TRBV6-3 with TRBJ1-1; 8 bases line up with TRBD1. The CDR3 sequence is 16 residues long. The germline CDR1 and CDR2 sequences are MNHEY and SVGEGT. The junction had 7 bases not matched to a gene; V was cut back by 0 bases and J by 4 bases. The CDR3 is CASSYSGTGRGTEAFF. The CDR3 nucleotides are TGTGCCAGCAGTTACTCCGGGACAGGTCGCGGCACTGAAGCTTTCTTT.

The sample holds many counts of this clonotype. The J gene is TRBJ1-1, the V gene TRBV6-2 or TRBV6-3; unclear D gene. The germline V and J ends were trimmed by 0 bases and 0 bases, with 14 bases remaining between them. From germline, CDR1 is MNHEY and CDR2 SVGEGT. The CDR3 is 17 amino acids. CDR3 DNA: TGTGCCAGCAGTTACTCGAGTATAAGCCCGATGAACACTGAAGCTTTCTTT. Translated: CASSYSSISPMNTEAFF.

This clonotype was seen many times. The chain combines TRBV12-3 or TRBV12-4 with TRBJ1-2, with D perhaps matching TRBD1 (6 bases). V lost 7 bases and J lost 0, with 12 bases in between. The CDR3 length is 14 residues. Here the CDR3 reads CASTWRTANYGYTF. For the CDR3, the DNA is TGTGCCAGCACCTGGCGGACAGCTAACTATGGCTACACCTTC.

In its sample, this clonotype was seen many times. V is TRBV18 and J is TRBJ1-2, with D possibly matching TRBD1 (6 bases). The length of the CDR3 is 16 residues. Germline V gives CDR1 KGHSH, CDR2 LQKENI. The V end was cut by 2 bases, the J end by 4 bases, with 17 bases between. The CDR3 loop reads CASSPGTGTEGYGYTF. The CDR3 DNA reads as TGTGCCAGCTCACCAGGAACAGGGACGGAAGGCTATGGCTACACCTTC.

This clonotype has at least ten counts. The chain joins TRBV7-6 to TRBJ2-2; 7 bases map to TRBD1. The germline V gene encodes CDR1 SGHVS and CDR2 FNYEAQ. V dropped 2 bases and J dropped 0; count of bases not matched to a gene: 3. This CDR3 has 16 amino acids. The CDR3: CASSLMTGTNTGELFF. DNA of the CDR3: TGTGCCAGCAGCTTAATGACAGGGACGAACACCGGGGAGCTGTTTTTT.

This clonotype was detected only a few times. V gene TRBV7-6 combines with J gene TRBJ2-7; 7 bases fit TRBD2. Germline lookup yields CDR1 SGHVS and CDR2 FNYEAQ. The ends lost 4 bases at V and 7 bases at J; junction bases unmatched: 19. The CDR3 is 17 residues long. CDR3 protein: CASSSSMVRGNSGEQYF. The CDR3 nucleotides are TGTGCCAGCAGCTCATCGATGGTGCGGGGGAACTCGGGTGAGCAGTACTTC.

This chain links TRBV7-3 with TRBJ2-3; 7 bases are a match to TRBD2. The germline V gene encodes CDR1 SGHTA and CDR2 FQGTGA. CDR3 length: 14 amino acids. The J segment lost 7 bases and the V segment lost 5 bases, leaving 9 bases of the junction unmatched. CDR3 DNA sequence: TGTGCCAGCAGCCGAGTAGACGGGGGGAATACGCAGTATTTT. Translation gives CASSRVDGGNTQYF.

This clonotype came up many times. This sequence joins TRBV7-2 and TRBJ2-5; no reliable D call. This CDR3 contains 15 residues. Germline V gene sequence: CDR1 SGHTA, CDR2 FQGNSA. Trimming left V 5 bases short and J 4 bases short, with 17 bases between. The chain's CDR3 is CASSKDWGSLETQYF. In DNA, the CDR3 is TGTGCCAGCAGCAAAGACTGGGGTAGTTTAGAGACCCAGTACTTC. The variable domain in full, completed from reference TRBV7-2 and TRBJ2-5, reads GAGVSQSPSNKVTEKGKDVELRCDPISGHTALYWYRQSLGQGLEFLIYFQGNSAPDKSGLPSDRFSAERTGGSVSTLTIQRTQQEDSAVYLCASSKDWGSLETQYFGPGTRLLVL.

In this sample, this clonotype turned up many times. DNA of the CDR3: TGTGCCACCAGTGATCGGAAATTCGACATACGGAAGATAACCGGGGAGCTGTTTTTT. Protein: CATSDRKFDIRKITGELFF. The chain recombines TRBV24-1 with TRBJ2-2; D remains unclear. This CDR3 spans 19 amino acids. Germline lookup yields CDR1 KGHDR and CDR2 SFDVKD. V shed 3 bases and J shed 5 bases, with 24 bases lying between them.

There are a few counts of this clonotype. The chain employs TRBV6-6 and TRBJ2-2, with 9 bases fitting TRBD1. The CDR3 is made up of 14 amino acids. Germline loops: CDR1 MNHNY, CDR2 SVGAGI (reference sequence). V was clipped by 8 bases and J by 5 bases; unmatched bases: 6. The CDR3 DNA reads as TGTGCCAGCGGAGGGGACAGGGAGACCGGGGAGCTGTTTTTT. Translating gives CASGGDRETGELFF.

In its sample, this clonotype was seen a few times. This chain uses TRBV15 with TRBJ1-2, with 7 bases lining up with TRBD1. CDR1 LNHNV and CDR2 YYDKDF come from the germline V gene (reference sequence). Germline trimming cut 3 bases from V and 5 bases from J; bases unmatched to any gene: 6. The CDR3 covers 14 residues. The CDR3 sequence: CATSSDREGYGYTF. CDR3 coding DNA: TGTGCCACCAGCAGTGACAGGGAGGGGTATGGCTACACCTTC.

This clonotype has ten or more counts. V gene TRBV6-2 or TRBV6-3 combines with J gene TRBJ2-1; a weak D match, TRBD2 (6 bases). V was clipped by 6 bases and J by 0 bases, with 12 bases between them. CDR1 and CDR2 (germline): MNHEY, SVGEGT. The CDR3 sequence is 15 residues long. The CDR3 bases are TGTGCCAGCAGCACGGAGGGAATCTCCTACAATGAGCAGTTCTTC. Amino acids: CASSTEGISYNEQFF.

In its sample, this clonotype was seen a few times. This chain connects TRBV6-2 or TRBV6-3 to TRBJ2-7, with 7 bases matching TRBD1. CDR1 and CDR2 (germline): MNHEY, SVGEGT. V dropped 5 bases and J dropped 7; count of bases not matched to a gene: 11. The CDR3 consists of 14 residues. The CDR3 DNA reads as TGTGCCAGCAGTACAAGACAGGGCAGGTTGGAGCAGTACTTC. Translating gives CASSTRQGRLEQYF.

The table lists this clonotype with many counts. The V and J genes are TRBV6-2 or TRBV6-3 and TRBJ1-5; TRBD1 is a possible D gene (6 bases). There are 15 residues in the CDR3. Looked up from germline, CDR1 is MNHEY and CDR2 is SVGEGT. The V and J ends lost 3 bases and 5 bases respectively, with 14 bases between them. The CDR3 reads CASSYRPTGDQPQHF. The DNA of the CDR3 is TGTGCCAGCAGTTATCGGCCGACAGGCGATCAGCCCCAGCATTTT.

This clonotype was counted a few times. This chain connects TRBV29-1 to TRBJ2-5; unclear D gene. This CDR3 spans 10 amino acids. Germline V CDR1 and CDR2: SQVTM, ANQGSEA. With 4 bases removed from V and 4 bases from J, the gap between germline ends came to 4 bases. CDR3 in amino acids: CSVARETQYF. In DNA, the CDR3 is TGCAGCGTTGCCAGAGAGACCCAGTACTTC.

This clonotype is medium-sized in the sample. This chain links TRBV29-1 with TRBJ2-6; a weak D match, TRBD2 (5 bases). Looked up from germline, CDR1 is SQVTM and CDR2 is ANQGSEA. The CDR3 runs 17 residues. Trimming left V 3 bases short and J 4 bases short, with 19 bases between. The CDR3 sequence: CSVEAKGRGTGANVLTF. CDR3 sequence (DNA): TGCAGCGTTGAGGCAAAAGGTCGGGGTACCGGGGCCAACGTCCTGACTTTC.

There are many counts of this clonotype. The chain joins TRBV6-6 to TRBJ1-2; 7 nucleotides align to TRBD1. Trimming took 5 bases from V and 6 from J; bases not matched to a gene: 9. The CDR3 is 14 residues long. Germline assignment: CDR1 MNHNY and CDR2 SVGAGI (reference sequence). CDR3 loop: CASSGYRGDDGYTF. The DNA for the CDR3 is TGTGCCAGCAGTGGCTACAGGGGCGACGATGGCTACACCTTC.

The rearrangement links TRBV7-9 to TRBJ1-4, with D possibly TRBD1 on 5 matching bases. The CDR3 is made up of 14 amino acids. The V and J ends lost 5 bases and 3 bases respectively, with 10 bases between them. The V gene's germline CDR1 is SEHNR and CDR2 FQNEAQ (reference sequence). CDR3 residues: CASSPRQPNEKLFF. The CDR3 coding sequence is TGTGCCAGCAGCCCCCGACAGCCTAATGAAAAACTGTTTTTT.

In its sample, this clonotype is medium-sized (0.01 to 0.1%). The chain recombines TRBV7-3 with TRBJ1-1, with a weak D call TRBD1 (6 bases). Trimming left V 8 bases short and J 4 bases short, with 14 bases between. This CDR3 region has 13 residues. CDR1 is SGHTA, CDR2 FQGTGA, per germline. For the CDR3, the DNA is TGTGCCAGCTCCCTTCCAGGGGCCACTGAAGCTTTCTTT. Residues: CASSLPGATEAFF.

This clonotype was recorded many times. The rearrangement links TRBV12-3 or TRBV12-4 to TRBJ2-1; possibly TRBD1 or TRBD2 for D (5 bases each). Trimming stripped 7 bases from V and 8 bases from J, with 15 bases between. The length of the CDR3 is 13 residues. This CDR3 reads CASKNPGDHEQFF. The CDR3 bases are TGTGCCAGCAAAAACCCCGGGGACCATGAGCAGTTCTTC.

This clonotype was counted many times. In nucleotides, the CDR3 is TGTGCCAGTACCCTCGGACAGGGGCGCTGGACCGGGGAGCTGTTTTTT. Translating it yields CASTLGQGRWTGELFF. This rearrangement joins TRBV19 to TRBJ2-2; the match to TRBD1 covers 9 bases. Germline V gene lookup returns CDR1 LNHDA and CDR2 SQIVND (reference sequence). The CDR3 sequence is 16 residues long. The J segment lost 5 bases and the V segment lost 7 bases, leaving 11 bases of the junction unmatched.

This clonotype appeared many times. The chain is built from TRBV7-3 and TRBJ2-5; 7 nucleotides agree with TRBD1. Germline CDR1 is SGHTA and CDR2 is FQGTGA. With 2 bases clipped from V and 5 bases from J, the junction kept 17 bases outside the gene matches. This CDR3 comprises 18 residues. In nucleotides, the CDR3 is TGTGCCAGCAGCTTATATTTCCGAGGACAGGCTGGGATGGAGACCCAGTACTTC. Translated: CASSLYFRGQAGMETQYF. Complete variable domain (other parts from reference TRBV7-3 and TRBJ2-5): GAGVSQTPSNKVTEKGKYVELRCDPISGHTALYWYRQSLGQGPEFLIYFQGTGAADDSGLPNDRFFAVRPEGSVSTLKIQRTERGDSAVYLCASSLYFRGQAGMETQYFGPGTRLLVL.